The 6 T cell receptor beta chains below were found in one sample sequenced in a study of T cell repertoires in cytomegalovirus infection (dated 2019 in TCRdb). Sequencing instrument: Illumina HiSeq 1500. The raw public data were reprocessed by TCRdb itself: fastp quality trimming at Q25, MiXCR clonotype calling, in-frame beta chains only. For every CDR3 protein sequence, its rows merge into one entry that carries the most common genes and DNA. The sample table holds some 700,000 distinct CDR3 sequences, of which less than 40% were seen once. 2.5% to 3.5% of the sample lies in the top ten. The sequenced sample was PBMCs. Every receptor here comes from a human donor in good health (CMV status not recorded). Some clones in this sample may be carry-over from other donors' samples.

The CDR3 DNA sequence: TGTGCCACCCAGGGACTAGCGGAATACACCGGGGAGCTGTTTTTT. Protein sequence: CATQGLAEYTGELFF. The chain is built from TRBV19 and TRBJ2-2; 11 nucleotides agree with TRBD2. CDR3 length: 15 amino acids. Germline-derived CDR1 and CDR2 are LNHDA and SQIVND (reference sequence). After removal of 10 bases from V and 3 bases from J, the junction contained 7 bases not matched to a gene. Variable domain in full (rest from reference TRBV19 and TRBJ2-2): DGGITQSPKYLFRKEGQNVTLSCEQNLNHDAMYWYRQDPGQGLRLIYYSQIVNDFQKGDIAEGYSVSREKKESFPLTVTSAQKNPTAFYLCATQGLAEYTGELFFGEGSRLTVL.

This clonotype was detected a few times. The rearrangement uses TRBV2 and TRBJ1-5, with D uncertain. Deletions cut 5 bases from V and 0 bases from J, with 14 bases between. The CDR3 runs 16 residues. The germline V gene encodes CDR1 SNHLY and CDR2 FYNNEI. The CDR3 nucleotides are TGTGCCAGCAGTCCATCCCCATCACTTAGCAATCAGCCCCAGCATTTT. It encodes CASSPSPSLSNQPQHF. Combining the CDR3 with reference TRBV2 and TRBJ1-5 gives the whole variable domain EPEVTQTPSHQVTQMGQEVILRCVPISNHLYFYWYRQILGQKVEFLVSFYNNEISEKSEIFDDQFSVERPDGSNFTLKIRSTKLEDSAMYFCASSPSPSLSNQPQHFGDGTRLSIL.

The chain uses TRBV28 and TRBJ2-1; D unresolved. The V gene lost 6 bases and the J gene lost 2 bases, with 17 bases spanning the gap. Germline lookup yields CDR1 MDHEN and CDR2 SYDVKM. This CDR3 is 16 amino acids long. The CDR3 reads CASSPWNSPTYNEQFF. The CDR3 DNA reads as TGTGCCAGCAGCCCTTGGAATAGCCCAACCTACAATGAGCAGTTCTTC.

This chain connects TRBV20-1 to TRBJ2-1; D is unresolved. The CDR3 is 14 residues long. The germline V gene has CDR1 DFQATT and CDR2 SNEGSKA (reference sequence). Trimming removed 3 bases from V and 0 bases from J, with 9 bases in between. The CDR3 DNA is TGCAGTGCTAGGGTCCCGAGCTCCTACAATGAGCAGTTCTTC. Residues: CSARVPSSYNEQFF.

This clonotype was detected a few times. V is TRBV12-3 or TRBV12-4 and J is TRBJ1-1; possibly TRBD1 for D (5 bases). The V end lost 5 bases, the J end lost 0 bases, and 13 bases lay between the germline ends. The CDR3 is made up of 15 amino acids. CDR3 sequence reads: CASSPRRGMNTEAFF. CDR3 coding DNA: TGTGCCAGCAGTCCGCGACGGGGGATGAACACTGAAGCTTTCTTT.

The gene calls are TRBV7-3 and TRBJ1-1; TRBD1 agrees at 7 bases. The V gene end was trimmed by 5 bases and the J gene end by 5 bases; junction bases not matched to a gene: 5. The length of the CDR3 is 13 residues. The germline V gene has CDR1 SGHTA and CDR2 FQGTGA. The CDR3 region is CASSHPGGTEAFF. The CDR3 coding sequence is TGTGCCAGCAGCCATCCAGGGGGGACTGAAGCTTTCTTT.